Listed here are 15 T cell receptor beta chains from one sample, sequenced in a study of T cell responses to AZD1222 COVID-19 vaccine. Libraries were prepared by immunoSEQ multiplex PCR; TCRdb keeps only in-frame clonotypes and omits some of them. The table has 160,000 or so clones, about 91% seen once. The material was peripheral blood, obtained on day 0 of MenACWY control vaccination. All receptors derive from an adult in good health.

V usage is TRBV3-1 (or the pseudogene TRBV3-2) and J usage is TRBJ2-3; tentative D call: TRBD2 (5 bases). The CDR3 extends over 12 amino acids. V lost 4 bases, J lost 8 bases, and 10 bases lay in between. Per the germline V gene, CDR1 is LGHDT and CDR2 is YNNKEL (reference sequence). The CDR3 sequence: CASSLQEATQYF. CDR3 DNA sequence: TGTGCCAGCAGCCTCCAGGAGGCTACGCAGTATTTT.

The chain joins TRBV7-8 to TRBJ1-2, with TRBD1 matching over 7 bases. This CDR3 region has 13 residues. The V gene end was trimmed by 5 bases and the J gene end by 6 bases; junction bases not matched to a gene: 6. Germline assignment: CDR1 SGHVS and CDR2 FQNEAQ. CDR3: CASSPGGSNGYTF. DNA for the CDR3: TGTGCCAGCAGCCCAGGGGGGTCTAATGGCTACACCTTC.

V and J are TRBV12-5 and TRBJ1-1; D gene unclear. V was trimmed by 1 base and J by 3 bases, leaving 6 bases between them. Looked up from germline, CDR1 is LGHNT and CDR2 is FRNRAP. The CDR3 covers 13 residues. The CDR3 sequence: CASGLGGDTEAFF. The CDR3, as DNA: TGTGCTAGTGGTTTGGGCGGGGACACTGAAGCTTTCTTT.

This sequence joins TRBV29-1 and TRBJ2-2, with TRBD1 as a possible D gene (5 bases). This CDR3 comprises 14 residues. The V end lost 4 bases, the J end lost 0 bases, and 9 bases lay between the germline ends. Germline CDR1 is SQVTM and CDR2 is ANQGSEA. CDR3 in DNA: TGCAGCGTTGTGAGGACAACGAACACCGGGGAGCTGTTTTTT. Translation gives CSVVRTTNTGELFF.

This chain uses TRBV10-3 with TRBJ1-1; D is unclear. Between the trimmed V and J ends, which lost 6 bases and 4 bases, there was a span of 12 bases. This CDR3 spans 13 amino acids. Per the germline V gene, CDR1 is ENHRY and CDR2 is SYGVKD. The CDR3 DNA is TGTGCCATCAGCATGGGGATCGGCACTGAAGCTTTCTTT. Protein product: CAISMGIGTEAFF.

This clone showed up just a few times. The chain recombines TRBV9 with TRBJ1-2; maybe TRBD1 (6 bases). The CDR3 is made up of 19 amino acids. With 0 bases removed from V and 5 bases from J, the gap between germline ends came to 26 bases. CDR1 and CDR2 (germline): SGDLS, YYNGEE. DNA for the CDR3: TGTGCCAGCAGCGTAGTGAGCCGTGGCGAGGGGGTGAACTGGTATGGCTACACCTTC. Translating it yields CASSVVSRGEGVNWYGYTF.

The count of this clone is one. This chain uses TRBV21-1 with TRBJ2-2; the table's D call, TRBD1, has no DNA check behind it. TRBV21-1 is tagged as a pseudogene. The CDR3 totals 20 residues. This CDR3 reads CASTLPYRKGIRANTGELFF. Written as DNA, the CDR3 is TGTGCCAGCACCCTTCCCTACAGAAAGGGGATTCGCGCGAACACCGGGGAGCTGTTTTTT.

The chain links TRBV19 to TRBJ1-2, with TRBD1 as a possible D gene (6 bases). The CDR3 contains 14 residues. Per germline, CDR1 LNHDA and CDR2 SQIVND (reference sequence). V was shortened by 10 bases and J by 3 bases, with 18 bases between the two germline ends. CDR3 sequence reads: CATGGAVVDYGYTF. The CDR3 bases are TGTGCCACCGGGGGGGCCGTCGTCGACTATGGCTACACCTTC.

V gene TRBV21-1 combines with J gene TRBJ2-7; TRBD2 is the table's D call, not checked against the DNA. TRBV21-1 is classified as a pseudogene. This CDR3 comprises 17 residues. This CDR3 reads CASSKAESGRAPHEQYF. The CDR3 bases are TGTGCCAGCAGCAAAGCCGAAAGCGGGAGGGCCCCCCACGAGCAGTACTTC.

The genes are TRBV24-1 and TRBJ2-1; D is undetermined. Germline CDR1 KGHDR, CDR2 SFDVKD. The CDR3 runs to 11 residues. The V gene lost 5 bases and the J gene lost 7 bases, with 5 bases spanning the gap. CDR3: CATSVLNEQFF. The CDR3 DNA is TGTGCCACCAGTGTTCTTAATGAGCAGTTCTTC.

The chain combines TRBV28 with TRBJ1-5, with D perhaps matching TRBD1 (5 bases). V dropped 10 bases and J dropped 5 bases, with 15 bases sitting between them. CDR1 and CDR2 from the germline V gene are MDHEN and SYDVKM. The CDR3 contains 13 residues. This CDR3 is CATVDRPHQPQHF. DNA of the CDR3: TGTGCCACCGTTGACAGACCCCATCAGCCCCAGCATTTT.

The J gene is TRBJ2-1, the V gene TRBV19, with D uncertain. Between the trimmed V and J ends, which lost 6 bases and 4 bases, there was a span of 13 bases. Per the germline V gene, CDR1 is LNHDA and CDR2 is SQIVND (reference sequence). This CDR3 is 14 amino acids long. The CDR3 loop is CASREGSIYNEQFF. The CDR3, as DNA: TGTGCCAGTAGGGAAGGCTCGATTTACAATGAGCAGTTCTTC.

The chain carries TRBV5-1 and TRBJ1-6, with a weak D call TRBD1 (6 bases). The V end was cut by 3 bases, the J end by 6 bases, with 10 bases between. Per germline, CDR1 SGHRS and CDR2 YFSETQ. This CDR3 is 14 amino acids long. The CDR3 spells CASSSAGANSPLHF. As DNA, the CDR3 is TGCGCCAGCAGCTCGGCAGGGGCTAATTCACCCCTCCACTTT.

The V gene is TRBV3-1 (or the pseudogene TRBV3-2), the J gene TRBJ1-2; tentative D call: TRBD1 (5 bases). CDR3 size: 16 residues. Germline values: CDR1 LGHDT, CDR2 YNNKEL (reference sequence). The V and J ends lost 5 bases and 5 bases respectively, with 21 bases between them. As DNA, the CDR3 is TGTGCCAGCAGCTTCCAACCGGGACCGCCGATATATGGCTACACCTTC. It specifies CASSFQPGPPIYGYTF.

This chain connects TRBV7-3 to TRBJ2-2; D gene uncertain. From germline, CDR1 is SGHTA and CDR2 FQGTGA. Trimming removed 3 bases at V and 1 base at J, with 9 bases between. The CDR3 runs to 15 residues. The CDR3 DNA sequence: TGTGCCAGCAGCTTGAGGCCCGGGAACACCGGGGAGCTGTTTTTT. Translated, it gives CASSLRPGNTGELFF.